This T cell receptor (beta chain) appears in the sequencing data of a study of shared clonotypes between healthy human individuals (dated by TCRdb to the early 2020s). Some background on the complete study: The cohort included three men and two women between 18 and 49 years of age. Libraries were prepared and TCR repertoires were sequenced by different laboratories using diverse techniques, in order to increase sequencing depth and limit assay-specific biases. For each donor, CD4 naive and CD4 memory were each run on three plates, CD8 naive on two plates, and CD8 memory on one plate. Between about 0.94 and 10 billion PBMCs per donor were obtained by leukapheresis. To estimate repertoire size and how much clonotype sharing occurs between individuals, the study deeply sequenced the blood TCR repertoires of 5 or 6 healthy adults. The study at large found these results: Approximately 5% of naive CD4, around 4% of naive CD8, 2.3% of memory CD4, and 0.35% to 0.5% of memory CD8 clonotypes were shared across a few donors. Larger estimated clonotype richness was generally found for naive subsets than for memory subsets. Incomplete sequencing was indicated by rarefaction of sorted-subset datasets, despite the large sequencing depth. The small number of donors limited the genetic and exposure-history diversity represented. Pairwise subsampling indicated that sequencing depth was expected to affect the degree of clonotype sharing among donors. Higher generation probabilities were observed for clonotypes shared by all four sorted-subset donors than for non-shared clonotypes. Sampling was restricted to blood, and TCR repertoires in tissue are likely to differ from TCR repertoires in blood.

Cut back by 3 bases and 2 bases, the V and J ends lie 5 bases apart. Its CDR3 holds 12 amino acids, cysteine through phenylalanine. The DNA shown is the 36-base CDR3, in frame from base 1. Sequences KGHSH (CDR1) and LQKENI (CDR2) are obtained from the germline V gene. Comments on this clone: What antigen it recognizes has not been identified. No base quality values were provided; no much bigger clone lies one nucleotide off. The same CDR3 also results from other DNA sequences found in this sample.

TCR CDR3 regions were amplified from genomic DNA by multiplex PCR using the deep immunoSEQ assay. For each cell subset, the extracted genomic DNA was distributed evenly across all wells of several immunoSEQ 96-well plates, and each plate served as one replicate. For sorted subsets, 150 to 250 ng of genomic DNA, equivalent to 25,000 to 30,000 T cell genomes, went into each replicate PCR. The purified libraries were quantified using a Qubit 3.0 fluorometer, sized with a Bioanalyzer 2100, and then quantified again using the KAPA Library Quantification kit. Every immunoSEQ 96-well plate was sequenced on a dedicated single-read 150-cycle Illumina NextSeq 550 flow cell. As for how the authors treated the data: Because only junctional sequences without quality scores were contained in the immunoSEQ output, filtering matching that applied to full-length reads could not be performed. To assign V/J genes and CDR3, sequences were annotated against IMGT germline references using PyIR, a Python wrapper for IgBLAST v1.9. Reads with weak V/J assignments (E-value above 1e-6), missing CDR3, stop codons, out-of-frame junctions, or ambiguous translated residues were removed. A V3J clonotype was defined by an identical inferred V gene, J gene, and CDR3 amino acid sequence. Percentage overlap between repertoires was computed as shared unique clonotypes divided by the size of the smaller repertoire. Repertoire richness was assessed with RTK rarefaction, the Chao1 estimator, and Recon v2.1 estimates of unobserved clonotypes. Generation probabilities for all TCRbeta clonotypes obtained by the gDNA method from a handful of donors were computed using OLGA. TCRdb retrieved this table from immuneACCESS and kept in-frame rearrangements only. Not all clones are present; in checked studies, unresolved V genes account for under half, and no reason is known for the remainder. The V and J calls and the clone size are those of that table, but D and trimming were determined from the DNA. The sample yields 2 million or so clones; around 96% were counted once. More than 0.95% of the sample comes from the top ten.

CD8 naive samples consisted of CD45RO-negative cells that were positively selected for CCR7, yielding a CD45RA+CCR7+ population without TemRA cells. Donors were healthy HIV-negative adults with no recently reported acute infections or vaccinations. All donors were Caucasian adults living in Nashville, Tennessee, USA. Blood was collected by leukapheresis, and PBMCs were isolated by Ficoll-Histopaque density gradient centrifugation and then cryopreserved in liquid nitrogen vapor phase. Analytical flow cytometry was used to check the purity and quantity of every magnetically sorted T cell population. Each sorted fraction had its genomic DNA isolated and then quantified by UV absorbance on a Nanodrop 2000c.

The source is a man aged 18 to 30 in good health. The V gene is TRBV18 and the J gene is TRBJ2-7, with an unclear D gene assignment. Sequencing was carried out using naive CD8+ T cells sorted from blood. Reading the label with the study, this specimen's cell subset or site is: CD45RA+CCR7+. CDR3 loop: CASSPETYEQYF. The nucleotide sequence is TGTGCCAGCTCACCGGAAACCTACGAGCAGTACTTC.